The rows below give T cell receptor beta chains drawn from one sample of a study of shared clonotypes between healthy human individuals. Libraries were prepared by immunoSEQ multiplex PCR; TCRdb keeps only in-frame clonotypes and omits some of them. The sample holds a few hundred thousand clones, 95% seen once. Material: naive CD8+ T cells sorted from blood. These receptors were taken from a woman aged 30 to 39 in good health. CDR3s include the opening cysteine and the closing phenylalanine or tryptophan. Each record gives: D gene, clone size, J gene, V gene, CDR3 DNA, CDR3 protein. A D gene is named only where the DNA matches it firmly. Only part of the rows carry a size: once, few, many, or a class if the clone is expanded.

. . TRBJ1-4 TRBV28 TGTGCCAGCAGTTTATCCCCATTTGAAAAACTGTTTTTT CASSLSPFEKLFF
. . TRBJ2-7 TRBV11-1 TGTGCCAGCAGCTTATTACAGGGCTTCGTCTACGAGCAGTACTTC CASSLLQGFVYEQYF
TRBD2 . TRBJ2-5 TRBV7-8 TGTGCCAGCAGCTGGAGACTAGCGGGAGGGCCGATCACAGAGACCCAGTACTTC CASSWRLAGGPITETQYF
TRBD2 . TRBJ2-3 TRBV10-1 TGCGCCAGCAGTGAAATAGCGGGCTGGAGGACAGATACGCAGTATTTT CASSEIAGWRTDTQYF
. . TRBJ2-1 TRBV7-9 TGTGCCAGCAGCTTAGCGGGGCGGGTCCCCTACAATGAGCAGTTCTTC CASSLAGRVPYNEQFF
. . TRBJ1-6 TRBV5-8 TGTGCCAGCAGCCGTGGGTTGGGGTCGGGATCACCCCTCCACTTT CASSRGLGSGSPLHF
TRBD1 . TRBJ1-1 TRBV5-6 TGTGCCAGCAGGTCGACAGGGGGCTTTCCTCTGGACACTGAAGCTTTCTTT CASRSTGGFPLDTEAFF
TRBD2 once TRBJ2-7 TRBV19 TGTGCCAGTAGTGTAGCGGGAGCCTACGAGCAGTACTTC CASSVAGAYEQYF
. . TRBJ2-2 TRBV7-7 TGTGCCAGCAGCTTGGGAGTACCAGGGCGACCTAACACCGGGGAGCTGTTTTTT CASSLGVPGRPNTGELFF
. . TRBJ1-1 TRBV11-2 TGTGCCAGCAGCGAACAGGTACTGAACACTGAAGCTTTCTTT CASSEQVLNTEAFF
. . TRBJ1-2 TRBV5-4 TGTGCCAGCAGCTTGGCGACAGAGGATGGCTACACCTTC CASSLATEDGYTF
. . TRBJ1-2 TRBV27 TGTGCCAGCAGTTTGGGGGTGGCCGCCTATGGCTACACCTTC CASSLGVAAYGYTF